A selection of T cell receptor beta chains follows, all from one sample in a study of early T cells in non-severe SARS-CoV-2 infection. One entry per CDR3 protein, called by TCRdb with MiXCR from the 5' RACE reads. The sample consists of tens of thousands of distinct CDR3 sequences, 7% to 10% of them appearing once. The specimen was whole blood. Receptor source: an adult who was a healthcare worker with PCR-confirmed SARS-CoV-2 infection or an uninfected control (not recorded which). The CDR3 runs from the conserved cysteine through the conserved F or W. D genes are given only for firm matches.

d_call	j_call	v_call	cdr3_aa
NA	TRBJ2-1	TRBV25-1	CASKAYNEQFF
NA	TRBJ2-7	TRBV18	CASSPPLTAMVPYEQYF
TRBD2	TRBJ2-5	TRBV28	CASRTGRDGRTQYF
NA	TRBJ1-1	TRBV5-5	CASSLSFVKRTEAFF
TRBD1	TRBJ1-2	TRBV7-2	CASSRGTDGYTF
NA	TRBJ1-2	TRBV20-1	CSAFETNYGYTF
TRBD1	TRBJ2-4	TRBV6-6	CASSYGQGGVIQYF
NA	TRBJ2-3	TRBV20-1	CSAAASGTDTQYF
NA	TRBJ2-1	TRBV2	CASSEAFLKQYDEQFF
NA	TRBJ1-1	TRBV13	CASTIGVNTEAFF
NA	TRBJ1-2	TRBV11-2	CASSRAKGSYGYTF
TRBD2	TRBJ2-1	TRBV7-8	CASSPGGGVINEQFF
NA	TRBJ2-7	TRBV7-9	CASSLGARYEQYF
NA	TRBJ2-1	TRBV6-6	CASSLASSYNEQFF
NA	TRBJ2-7	TRBV3-1	CASSQKTISPEQYF
TRBD2	TRBJ2-5	TRBV20-1	CSAAGTSGRARETQYF
NA	TRBJ2-7	TRBV9	CASSVAPGPTYEQYF
NA	TRBJ2-3	TRBV3-1	CASSQGLASPTDTQYF
NA	TRBJ2-1	TRBV19	CASSIAPGYNEQFF
TRBD2	TRBJ2-3	TRBV3-1	CASSQLAGQVDTQYF
NA	TRBJ1-5	TRBV19	CASTERGYSNQPQHF
NA	TRBJ1-5	TRBV15	CATSLNNQPQHF
TRBD1	TRBJ2-3	TRBV3-1	CASSPRGQHTDTQYF
TRBD1	TRBJ1-2	TRBV20-1	CSAGTEGGYGYTF
TRBD1	TRBJ2-7	TRBV11-2	CASSFGQGYEQYF
NA	TRBJ2-1	TRBV12-3/TRBV12-4	CASSAPGRRKFF
TRBD2	TRBJ2-1	TRBV4-1	CASSLGLAGESEQFF
NA	TRBJ2-1	TRBV18	CASSPPWGQSSYNEQFF
NA	TRBJ2-1	TRBV20-1	CSAGDSLREEFF
NA	TRBJ2-1	TRBV9	CASSPRPMGLAEGNEQFF
NA	TRBJ1-2	TRBV28	CASMGQDRIYGYTF
NA	TRBJ2-3	TRBV15	CATSEGGSTDTQYF
TRBD2	TRBJ2-1	TRBV7-8	CASSSRVAGGLYEQFF
TRBD2	TRBJ2-5	TRBV5-1	CASSLQRGGQETQYF
TRBD2	TRBJ2-1	TRBV7-9	CASSSRLAGNEQFF
NA	TRBJ2-7	TRBV2	CASMNQGFSSYEQYF
TRBD2	TRBJ2-7	TRBV20-1	CSAREGGASYEQYF
NA	TRBJ2-3	TRBV11-2	CASSSGTDTQYF
NA	TRBJ2-1	TRBV2	CASSEVLTRDEQFF
NA	TRBJ1-2	TRBV11-2	CASSLDRGDGNGYTF
TRBD1	TRBJ2-5	TRBV28	CASSPGTDQETQYF